The 4 T cell receptor beta chains in this list originate from one sample, sequenced in a study of OX40 agonist ivuxolimab in advanced cancers. Some clones are missing from TCRdb's copy, which holds only in-frame ones; the method was immunoSEQ multiplex PCR. This sample yields roughly 70,000 clones, of which approximately 78% are seen a single time; about 1.1% belongs to the top ten. This specimen was CD4+ or CD8+ T cells sorted from blood, taken in a trial of the OX40 agonist ivuxolimab. The receptor source for this set is an adult with an advanced solid tumor such as melanoma, head and neck, liver or kidney cancer.

The rearrangement uses TRBV2 and TRBJ2-7; D gene unclear. Germline CDR1 is SNHLY and CDR2 is FYNNEI. The V and J ends lost 0 bases and 9 bases respectively, with 9 bases between them. This CDR3 has 12 residues. CDR3 residues: CASSEAPLGQYF. In nucleotides, the CDR3 is TGTGCCAGCAGTGAAGCGCCCCTCGGGCAGTACTTC.

The J gene is TRBJ1-2, the V gene TRBV27, with D uncertain. Trimming removed 0 bases from V and 8 bases from J, with 13 bases in between. CDR1 is MNHEY, CDR2 SMNVEV, per germline (reference sequence). This CDR3 has 14 residues. CDR3 DNA: TGTGCCAGCAGTTTATCGGGTCAGGTCACCGGCTACACCTTC. Translation gives CASSLSGQVTGYTF.

The CDR3 loop is CATFTQDREDYEQYF. The CDR3 coding sequence is TGTGCCACCTTCACTCAGGACAGGGAGGACTACGAGCAGTACTTC. The gene calls are TRBV19 and TRBJ2-7; 8 bases match TRBD1. The CDR3 runs 15 residues. CDR1 LNHDA and CDR2 SQIVND come from the germline V gene (reference sequence). Trimming removed 10 bases from V and 3 bases from J; junction bases left unmatched: 14.

With respect to this clone: Other DNA sequences in this specimen translate into the identical CDR3. The chain has TRBV2 and TRBJ2-5; D not resolved. This CDR3 is 10 amino acids long. Germline loops: CDR1 SNHLY, CDR2 FYNNEI. The V end lost 8 bases, the J end lost 5 bases, and 6 bases lay between the germline ends. The CDR3 is CASGEETQYF. In nucleotides, the CDR3 is TGTGCCAGCGGAGAGGAGACCCAGTACTTC.